This entry lists 8 T cell receptor beta chains sequenced from one sample in a study of OX40 agonist ivuxolimab in advanced cancers. The repertoire was sequenced with immunoSEQ multiplex PCR; TCRdb's copy has only in-frame clones and lacks some. Altogether tens of thousands of clones are present, around 90% being singletons, with the ten largest covering around 15%. Here the sequenced sample was CD4+ or CD8+ T cells sorted from blood, taken in a trial of the OX40 agonist ivuxolimab. The origin of the receptors is an adult with an advanced solid tumor such as melanoma, head and neck, liver or kidney cancer.

The rearrangement links TRBV6-5 to TRBJ2-7, with 7 bases fitting TRBD2. CDR1 and CDR2 from the germline V gene are MNHEY and SVGAGI. The V and J ends lost 6 bases and 5 bases, in that order; junction bases with no gene match: 13. This CDR3 is built from 15 residues. The CDR3 loop is CASSHGGSLANEQYF. The CDR3 DNA reads TGTGCCAGCAGCCACGGGGGGAGTCTCGCGAACGAGCAGTACTTC.

This clone was observed once. The chain employs TRBV6-1 and TRBJ2-5, with 8 bases matching TRBD1. The CDR3 is made up of 13 amino acids. Looked up from germline, CDR1 is MNHNS and CDR2 is SASEGT. Trimming removed 3 bases from V and 7 bases from J; junction bases left unmatched: 4. This chain's CDR3 is CASSEDRVRTQYF. DNA for the CDR3: TGTGCCAGCAGTGAGGACAGGGTTAGGACCCAGTACTTC.

The chain is built from TRBV5-6 and TRBJ2-2; TRBD1 or TRBD2 may be the D gene (5 bases each). The CDR3 length is 14 residues. From germline, CDR1 is SGHDT and CDR2 YYEEEE. The V end lost 1 base, the J end lost 7 bases, and 11 bases lay between the germline ends. DNA of the CDR3: TGTGCCAGCAGCTTGAGAGGGGACGGCGGGGAGCTGTTTTTT. As protein: CASSLRGDGGELFF.

The chain carries TRBV11-2 and TRBJ2-3; TRBD2 aligns across 7 bases. V lost 3 bases and J lost 5; bases outside the gene matches: 8. CDR3 length equals 15 residues. CDR1 is SGHAT, CDR2 FQNNGV, per germline. As DNA, the CDR3 is TGTGCCAGCAGCTTTTCCGGCGGGAGCGGAGATACGCAGTATTTT. Amino acids: CASSFSGGSGDTQYF. Full variable domain (remainder filled in from reference TRBV11-2 and TRBJ2-3): EAGVAQSPRYKIIEKRQSVAFWCNPISGHATLYWYQQILGQGPKLLIQFQNNGVVDDSQLPKDRFSAERLKGVDSTLKIQPAKLEDSAVYLCASSFSGGSGDTQYFGPGTRLTVL.

The genes are TRBV18 and TRBJ2-1; D unresolved. The V gene lost 3 bases and the J gene lost 4 bases, with 10 bases spanning the gap. Germline V gene sequence: CDR1 KGHSH, CDR2 LQKENI. This CDR3 comprises 14 residues. In DNA, the CDR3 is TGTGCCAGCTCACCTCCGAACAGTTACAATGAGCAGTTCTTC. It translates to CASSPPNSYNEQFF.

This chain connects TRBV6-5 to TRBJ2-7, with D tentatively TRBD2 (6 bases). The ends were cut back, 6 bases at V and 6 bases at J, with 15 bases in the middle. The CDR3 is made up of 13 amino acids. CDR1 and CDR2 (germline): MNHEY, SVGAGI. CDR3 in amino acids: CASRPGGSGEQYF. The CDR3 DNA follows: TGTGCCAGCAGGCCCGGAGGGAGCGGCGAGCAGTACTTC.

The chain links TRBV7-9 to TRBJ2-5, with D perhaps matching TRBD1 or TRBD2 (5 bases each). The CDR3 consists of 15 residues. V was clipped by 4 bases and J by 5 bases, with 17 bases between them. Germline CDR1 is SEHNR and CDR2 is FQNEAQ (reference sequence). CDR3 in DNA: TGTGCCAGCAGCTCTGGACCCCCCTGGGGGGAGACCCAGTACTTC. Translation: CASSSGPPWGETQYF.

The chain combines TRBV4-1 with TRBJ1-5; 9 positions match TRBD1. The CDR3 spans 16 residues. The ends lost 1 base at V and 5 bases at J; junction bases unmatched: 6. Germline CDR1 MGHRA, CDR2 YSYEKL. The DNA of the CDR3 is TGCGCCAGCAGCCAAGCACCGGGACAGGGTTATCAGCCCCAGCATTTT. Translated, it gives CASSQAPGQGYQPQHF.